This is a list of T cell receptor beta chains from one sample in a study of regulatory T cells in long-lasting Graves disease. TCRdb re-called the multiplex PCR reads through MiXCR, storing one row per CDR3 protein. This table has a few hundred thousand distinct CDR3 sequences, 10% to 15% appearing once. These sequences were also reported in another study, on T cells in Graves' hyperthyroidism and ophthalmopathy.

Sequenced here: peripheral blood mononuclear cells (PBMCs), sampled at new diagnosis, from a patient treated with antithyroid drugs. These receptor sequences come from a woman between 18 and 29 years old with Graves disease. CDR3s include the opening cysteine and the closing phenylalanine or tryptophan. The D gene is left open where the match is weak. Size values are once, few and many counts, or a class for expanded clones, and some rows have none.

cdr3_length,j_call,clone_size,v_call,d_call,cdr3_aa,cdr3_nt
18,TRBJ2-3,many,TRBV7-8,TRBD2,CASSLPGLGTGRTDTQYF,TGTGCCAGCAGCCTTCCGGGACTAGGAACGGGGCGCACAGATACGCAGTATTTT
13,TRBJ2-7,NA,TRBV19,NA,CASSILITYEQYF,TGTGCCAGTAGTATCCTCATTACCTACGAGCAGTACTTC
15,TRBJ2-2,many,TRBV19,NA,CASSMRRGLTGELFF,TGTGCCAGTAGTATGCGGCGGGGACTCACCGGGGAGCTGTTTTTT
14,TRBJ2-7,NA,TRBV5-5,NA,CASSFGPFTYEQYF,TGTGCCAGCAGCTTTGGGCCCTTCACCTACGAGCAGTACTTC
13,TRBJ1-2,many,TRBV12-3/TRBV12-4,NA,CASSPRQSGGYTF,TGTGCCAGCAGTCCGCGACAGAGTGGTGGCTACACCTTC
17,TRBJ2-5,few,TRBV5-1,TRBD1,CASSDPGTGGDQETQYF,TGCGCCAGCTCCGACCCCGGGACAGGGGGCGACCAAGAGACCCAGTACTTC
16,TRBJ2-3,many,TRBV20-1,NA,CSARDLSIGDTDTQYF,TGCAGTGCTAGAGATTTGAGTATCGGGGACACAGATACGCAGTATTTT
15,TRBJ2-2,NA,TRBV7-2,TRBD2,CASSLVIAGVGELFF,TGTGCCAGCAGCTTAGTGATAGCGGGGGTAGGGGAGCTGTTTTTT
15,TRBJ1-1,NA,TRBV12-3/TRBV12-4,TRBD1,CASSWGTGSNTEAFF,TGTGCCAGCAGTTGGGGGACAGGATCGAACACTGAAGCTTTCTTT
16,TRBJ1-6,few,TRBV5-1,NA,CASSSSRDRGISPLHF,TGCGCCAGCAGCTCGTCCCGGGACCGGGGGATTTCACCCCTCCACTTT